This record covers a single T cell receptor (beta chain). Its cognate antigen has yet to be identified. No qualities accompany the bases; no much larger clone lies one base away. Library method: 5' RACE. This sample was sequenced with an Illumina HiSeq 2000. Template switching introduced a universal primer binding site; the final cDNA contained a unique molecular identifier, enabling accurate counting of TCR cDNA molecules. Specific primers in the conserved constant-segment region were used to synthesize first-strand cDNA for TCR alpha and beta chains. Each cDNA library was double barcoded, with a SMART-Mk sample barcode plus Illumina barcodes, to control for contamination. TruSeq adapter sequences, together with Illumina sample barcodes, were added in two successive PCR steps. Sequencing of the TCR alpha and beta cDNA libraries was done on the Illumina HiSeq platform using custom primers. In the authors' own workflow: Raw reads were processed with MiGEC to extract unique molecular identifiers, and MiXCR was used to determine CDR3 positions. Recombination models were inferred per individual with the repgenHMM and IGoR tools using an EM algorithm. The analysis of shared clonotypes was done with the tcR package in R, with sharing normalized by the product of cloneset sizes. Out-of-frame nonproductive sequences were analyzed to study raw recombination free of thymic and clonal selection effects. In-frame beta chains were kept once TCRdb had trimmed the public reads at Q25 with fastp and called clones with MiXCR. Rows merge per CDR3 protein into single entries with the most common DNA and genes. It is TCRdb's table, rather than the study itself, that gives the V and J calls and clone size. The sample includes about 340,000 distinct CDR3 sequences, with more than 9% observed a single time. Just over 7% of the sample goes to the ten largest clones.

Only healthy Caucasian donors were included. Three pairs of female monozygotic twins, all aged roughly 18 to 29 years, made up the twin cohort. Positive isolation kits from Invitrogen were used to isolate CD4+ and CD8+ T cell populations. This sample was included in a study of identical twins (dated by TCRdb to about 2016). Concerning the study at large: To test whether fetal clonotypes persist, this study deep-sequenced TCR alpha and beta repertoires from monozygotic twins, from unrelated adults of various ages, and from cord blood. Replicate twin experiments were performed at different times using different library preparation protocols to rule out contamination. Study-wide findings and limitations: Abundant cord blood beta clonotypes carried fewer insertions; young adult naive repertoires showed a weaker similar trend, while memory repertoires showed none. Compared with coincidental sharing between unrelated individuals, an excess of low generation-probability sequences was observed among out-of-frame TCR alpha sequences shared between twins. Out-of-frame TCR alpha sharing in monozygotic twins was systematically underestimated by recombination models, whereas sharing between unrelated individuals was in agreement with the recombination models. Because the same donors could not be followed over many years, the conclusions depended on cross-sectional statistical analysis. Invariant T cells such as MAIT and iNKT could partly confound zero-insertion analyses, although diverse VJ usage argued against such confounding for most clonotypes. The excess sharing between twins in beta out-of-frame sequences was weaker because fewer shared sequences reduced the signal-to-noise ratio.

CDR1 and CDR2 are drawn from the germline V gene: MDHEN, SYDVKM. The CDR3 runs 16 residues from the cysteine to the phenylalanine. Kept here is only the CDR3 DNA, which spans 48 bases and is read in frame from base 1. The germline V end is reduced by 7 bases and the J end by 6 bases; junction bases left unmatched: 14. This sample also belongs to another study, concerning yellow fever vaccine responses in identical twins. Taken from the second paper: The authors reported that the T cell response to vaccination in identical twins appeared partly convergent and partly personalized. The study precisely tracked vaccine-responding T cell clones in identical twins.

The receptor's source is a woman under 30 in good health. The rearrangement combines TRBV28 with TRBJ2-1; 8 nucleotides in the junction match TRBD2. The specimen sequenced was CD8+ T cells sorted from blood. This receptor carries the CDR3 CASTLTLGLVSNEQFF. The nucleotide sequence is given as TGTGCCAGCACCCTAACTCTGGGACTAGTTTCCAATGAGCAGTTCTTC. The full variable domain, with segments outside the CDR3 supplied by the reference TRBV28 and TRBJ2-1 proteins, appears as DVKVTQSSRYLVKRTGEKVFLECVQDMDHENMFWYRQDPGLGLRLIYFSYDVKMKEKGDIPEGYSVSREKKERFSLILESASTNQTSMYLCASTLTLGLVSNEQFFGPGTRLTVL.